These T cell receptor beta chains were read from a single sample in a study of blood T cell repertoires in COVID-19. Measured with immunoSEQ multiplex PCR; TCRdb has only the in-frame clones, and not every one. Of 200,000 to 250,000 clones in the sample, 80% to 90% were seen once. The sample comprised PBMCs or T cells enriched from blood (not recorded which). The receptors stem from a woman aged 25 to 39 with acute COVID-19. CDR3s include the opening cysteine and the closing phenylalanine or tryptophan. A D gene is named only where the DNA matches it firmly. Clone size appears in some rows only: once, few, many, or a class for an expanded clone.

CDR3aa: CASSYGGDRVGNEQFF
CDR3nt: TGTGCCAGCAGCTACGGGGGGGACAGGGTAGGAAATGAGCAGTTCTTC
abundance: -
j_gene: TRBJ2-1
d_gene: -
v_gene: TRBV5-4

CDR3aa: CASARGTAESSPLHF
CDR3nt: TGCGCCAGCGCCCGGGGGACAGCCGAGAGTTCACCCCTCCACTTT
abundance: -
j_gene: TRBJ1-6
d_gene: TRBD1
v_gene: TRBV5-1

CDR3aa: CASSRGQGMDYGYTF
CDR3nt: TGTGCCAGCAGCCGAGGACAGGGTATGGACTATGGCTACACCTTC
abundance: -
j_gene: TRBJ1-2
d_gene: TRBD1
v_gene: TRBV7-9

CDR3aa: CASLETYDYSNQPQHF
CDR3nt: TGTGCCAGCCTCGAGACATATGACTATAGCAATCAGCCCCAGCATTTT
abundance: once
j_gene: TRBJ1-5
d_gene: -
v_gene: TRBV19

CDR3aa: CASSPEGRNTGELFF
CDR3nt: TGTGCCAGCTCACCAGAAGGGAGGAACACCGGGGAGCTGTTTTTT
abundance: once
j_gene: TRBJ2-2
d_gene: -
v_gene: TRBV18

CDR3aa: CASSGRSGGSVTDTQYF
CDR3nt: TGTGCCAGCAGCGGGCGGAGCGGGGGCTCTGTCACAGATACGCAGTATTTT
abundance: -
j_gene: TRBJ2-3
d_gene: TRBD2
v_gene: TRBV7-2

CDR3aa: CASSSTGNTEAFF
CDR3nt: TGCGCCAGCAGCTCGACAGGGAACACTGAAGCTTTCTTT
abundance: few
j_gene: TRBJ1-1
d_gene: -
v_gene: TRBV5-1

CDR3aa: CASSLQGGSGGYTF
CDR3nt: TGTGCCAGCAGTTTACAGGGCGGGAGTGGCGGCTACACCTTC
abundance: -
j_gene: TRBJ1-2
d_gene: -
v_gene: TRBV27

CDR3aa: CASSLPSYNEQFF
CDR3nt: TGTGCCAGCAGCCTCCCCTCCTACAATGAGCAGTTCTTC
abundance: -
j_gene: TRBJ2-1
d_gene: -
v_gene: TRBV21-1

CDR3aa: CASSPASSYNSPLHF
CDR3nt: TGTGCCAGCAGCCCGGCCTCCTCCTATAATTCACCCCTCCACTTT
abundance: -
j_gene: TRBJ1-6
d_gene: -
v_gene: TRBV6-2/TRBV6-3

CDR3aa: CASGQGFGEKLFF
CDR3nt: TGTGCCAGCGGCCAGGGGTTCGGTGAAAAACTGTTTTTT
abundance: -
j_gene: TRBJ1-4
d_gene: -
v_gene: TRBV13

CDR3aa: CASSLGSIGNHYEQYF
CDR3nt: TGTGCCAGCAGCTTAGGCAGTATCGGGAATCACTACGAGCAGTACTTC
abundance: -
j_gene: TRBJ2-7
d_gene: -
v_gene: TRBV13

CDR3aa: CASSYLASGELFF
CDR3nt: TGTGCCAGCAGTTACCTAGCCTCCGGGGAGCTGTTTTTT
abundance: -
j_gene: TRBJ2-2
d_gene: -
v_gene: TRBV6-5

CDR3aa: CASSLEGLGQGSYTEAFF
CDR3nt: TGCGCCAGCAGCTTGGAGGGCCTAGGACAGGGATCCTACACTGAAGCTTTCTTT
abundance: -
j_gene: TRBJ1-1
d_gene: TRBD1
v_gene: TRBV5-1

CDR3aa: CASSGDTYQPQHF
CDR3nt: TGCGCCAGCAGTGGGGACACTTATCAGCCCCAGCATTTT
abundance: -
j_gene: TRBJ1-5
d_gene: -
v_gene: TRBV10-1